This record covers a single T cell receptor beta chain. The sample is drawn from a study of blood T cell repertoires in COVID-19. Profiling relied on immunoSEQ multiplex PCR, and the TCRdb table lists in-frame clones only, not all of them. The sample has some 350,000 clones, more than 75% seen once. Germline CDR1 reads SGHVS; CDR2 reads FQNEAQ. Trimming removed 3 bases from V and 1 base from J; junction bases left unmatched: 3. CDR3 length: 16 residues. Material for sequencing was peripheral blood. This TCR was sampled from a woman in her late teens or twenties who had recovered from COVID-19. The chain is built from TRBV7-8 and TRBJ1-3, with 10 bases fitting TRBD1. This CDR3 reads CASSLRQGASGNTIYF. Written as DNA, the CDR3 is TGTGCCAGCAGCTTGAGACAGGGGGCTTCTGGAAACACCATATATTTT.